The TCR beta chain under discussion was sequenced for a study of blood T cell repertoires in COVID-19. Trimming took 5 bases from V and 4 from J; bases not matched to a gene: 9. From germline, CDR1 is LNHNV and CDR2 YYDKDF (reference sequence). The CDR3 runs to 16 residues. This table comes from immunoSEQ multiplex PCR, and its TCRdb copy is limited to in-frame clones, with some not included. The data hold a few hundred thousand clones, with about 88% observed a single time. The TCR comes from a woman aged 25 to 39 with COVID-19, enrolled during active disease. The chain uses TRBV15 and TRBJ1-3; TRBD1 aligns across 9 bases. The sequenced sample consisted of peripheral blood. CDR3 amino acids: CATSGAPGQGGNTIYF. The CDR3, as DNA: TGTGCCACCAGCGGTGCCCCGGGACAGGGAGGAAACACCATATATTTT.